This TCR beta chain was profiled in a study of blood T cell repertoires in COVID-19 (dated by TCRdb to about 2020). General notes on the study: Collaborator samples came from the United States, Italy and Spain and covered acute and convalescent phases of COVID-19. The material from the prospective study consisted of cDNA or gDNA derived from T cells, B-cell-depleted T cells, or PBMCs. Subjects who had been exposed to COVID-19, were actively infected with it, or had recovered from it provided the deeply sampled blood TCRbeta repertoires that made up the dataset. The repertoires were released in a freely available public database intended as a resource for research on the immune response to SARS-CoV-2. The samples were drawn from the first 160 participants of the ongoing ImmuneRACE study and from about 1,200 subjects provided by 6 global collaborators. Sample metadata almost always included a de-identified subject ID, COVID-19 status, age in years and sex. Where HLA class I and class II types were available, the types were taken from metadata supplied by the sample provider, not from assay-based typing.

The collaborating institutions used their own protocols to collect whole blood in K2EDTA tubes. For TCRbeta analysis, collaborators shipped samples as frozen whole blood, isolated PBMCs, or DNA extracted from either of those sample types. The sample holds one count of this clone. It has no known antigen specificity. No much larger clone is present one base from it, and per-base qualities are unavailable. Here is what the overall study found, with its caveats: Clinical and demographic metadata were provided uncurated, with the amount varying by source and participant.

TCRbeta CDR3 regions were amplified from genomic DNA by means of the immunoSEQ Assay, a bias-controlled multiplex PCR. In the paper's pipeline: Within the assay, amplification of reference gene primers was used to estimate how many nucleated cells each sample contained. To quantify the absolute abundance of each unique TCRbeta CDR3 rearrangement, sequence reads were collapsed and filtered. Productive Simpson clonality was computed per sample as the square root of Simpson's diversity index over productive rearrangements. TCRdb mirrors the immuneACCESS table, restricted to in-frame sequences. Some clones are absent from its copies; in checked studies, under half trace to an unresolved V gene, and the reason for the others is unknown. V and J calls and clone size follow that table, whereas D and trimming were derived from the DNA. The sample includes some 70,000 clones, with roughly 85% observed a single time. Under 3% of the sample belongs to the ten largest clones.

From the cysteine up to the phenylalanine, the CDR3 has a length of 13 residues. Only the CDR3 DNA is retained, 39 bases long and in frame from the first base. The germline V gene encodes CDR1 MNHEY and CDR2 SVGAGI. At the junction V is shortened by 5 bases and J by 4 bases, with 9 bases in between. The receptor's source is a man aged 80 or over with acute or convalescent COVID-19. Here the chain combines TRBV6-5 and TRBJ1-5, with the D gene not clear enough to name. Material: peripheral blood. The CDR3 region: CASSLQANQPQHF. The sequenced DNA: TGTGCCAGCAGTCTGCAGGCTAATCAGCCCCAGCATTTT.